The 19 T cell receptor beta chains below were found in one sample sequenced in a study of shared clonotypes between healthy human individuals (dated by TCRdb to 2020 to 2021). The library was generated by the immunoSEQ multiplex PCR assay. The table was pulled from immuneACCESS by TCRdb, which kept in-frame rearrangements only. Such tables lose some clones; where checked, under half of the loss comes from unresolved V genes, and the rest has no known cause. The sample data list some 790,000 clones, and 72% of these were observed just once. The ten largest clones capture around 1.7% of the sample. Sequencing was done on a sample of memory CD4+ T cells sorted from blood. The cell subset or site label corresponds to: CD45RA-negative fraction. Receptors were obtained from a woman in her 30s in good health.

The V gene is TRBV6-5, the J gene TRBJ1-1; D is unclear. V gave up 4 bases and J gave up 1 base, with 13 bases separating them. Germline CDR1 and CDR2: MNHEY and SVGAGI. The CDR3 is 15 residues long. Here the CDR3 DNA reads TGTGCCAGCAGTTCCCTCCCGGACGGGAACACTGAAGCTTTCTTT. Translating it yields CASSSLPDGNTEAFF.

As DNA, the CDR3 is TGTGCCAGCAGCTTGAGTTCGGGACAAGAGACCCAGTACTTC. Its translation: CASSLSSGQETQYF. This sequence joins TRBV5-4 and TRBJ2-5, with TRBD2 as a possible D gene (5 bases). This CDR3 is built from 14 residues. Trimming shortened V by 1 base and J by 2 bases, and 9 bases separated the two germline ends. In germline, CDR1 is SGHNT, CDR2 YYREEE (reference sequence).

The chain joins TRBV28 to TRBJ2-7; 10 bases match TRBD2. The junction had 21 bases not matched to a gene; V was cut back by 9 bases and J by 1 base. Germline V CDR1 and CDR2: MDHEN, SYDVKM. CDR3 size: 19 residues. CDR3 protein: CASSSPPSGSFRRSYEQYF. The CDR3 DNA reads as TGTGCCAGTTCCTCCCCGCCTAGCGGGAGTTTCAGGAGGTCCTACGAGCAGTACTTC.

The chain links TRBV19 to TRBJ2-1, with 12 bases matching TRBD2. Germline lookup yields CDR1 LNHDA and CDR2 SQIVND (reference sequence). This CDR3 is 18 amino acids long. The junction had 14 bases not matched to a gene; V was cut back by 5 bases and J by 6 bases. DNA for the CDR3: TGTGCCAGTAGTTCCGGTGGCTCTAGCGGGAGGGGAGGCAATGAGCAGTTCTTC. Protein sequence: CASSSGGSSGRGGNEQFF.

This rearrangement joins TRBV11-3 to TRBJ2-1; D not certain. The germline CDR1 and CDR2 sequences are SGHNT and YENEEA. This CDR3 region has 14 residues. V was cut by 0 bases and J by 5 bases, with 8 bases left in between. In DNA, the CDR3 is TGTGCCAGCAGCTTAGAGTTTAGGAACAATGAGCAGTTCTTC. Amino acid sequence: CASSLEFRNNEQFF.

This clone came up once. The V call is TRBV11-2, the J call TRBJ2-7; weak D call: TRBD1 (7 bases). The CDR3 consists of 16 residues. V shed 4 bases and J shed 1 base, with 17 bases lying between them. Germline lookup yields CDR1 SGHAT and CDR2 FQNNGV. The CDR3 is CASSSDPGGISYEQYF. The CDR3 coding sequence is TGTGCCAGCAGCTCAGATCCAGGGGGGATTTCCTACGAGCAGTACTTC.

The V and J genes are TRBV28 and TRBJ2-1; D is undetermined. CDR1 and CDR2 (germline): MDHEN, SYDVKM. Between the trimmed V and J ends, which lost 4 bases and 10 bases, there was a span of 17 bases. There are 14 residues in the CDR3. The CDR3 reads CASSSAMDLREQFF. The DNA for the CDR3 is TGTGCCAGCAGTTCAGCAATGGATCTCAGAGAGCAGTTCTTC.

This clone appeared a few times. V and J are TRBV6-1 and TRBJ1-4, with D tentatively TRBD1 (5 bases). V was cut by 4 bases and J by 8 bases, with 11 bases left in between. The CDR3 runs 13 residues. Germline lookup yields CDR1 MNHNS and CDR2 SASEGT. CDR3 DNA: TGTGCCAGCAGTGCCAGGGCGCGGGAAAAACTGTTTTTT. Protein product: CASSARAREKLFF.

J is TRBJ2-1 and V is TRBV11-3; D unresolved. Trimming pared 1 base from V and 1 base from J, leaving 5 bases between. The length of the CDR3 is 14 residues. The germline CDR1 and CDR2 sequences are SGHNT and YENEEA. This chain's CDR3 is CASSLGWSYNEQFF. CDR3 DNA: TGTGCCAGCAGCTTAGGATGGTCCTACAATGAGCAGTTCTTC.

The chain combines TRBV5-1 with TRBJ2-1, with a possible D match to TRBD1 (6 bases). This CDR3 has 19 residues. Trimming took off 0 bases at V and 0 bases at J, with 19 bases between the two ends. Germline CDR1 and CDR2: SGHRS and YFSETQ. CDR3 coding DNA: TGCGCCAGCAGCTTGGATTACCTGGACAGCCCAAGCTCCTACAATGAGCAGTTCTTC. Encoded protein: CASSLDYLDSPSSYNEQFF.

This clone was observed once. The chain is built from TRBV2 and TRBJ1-2, with D possibly TRBD1 on 5 matching bases. With 4 bases removed from V and 8 bases from J, the gap between germline ends came to 14 bases. The CDR3 is 13 amino acids. The germline gives CDR1 SNHLY, CDR2 FYNNEI. In DNA, the CDR3 is TGTGCCAGCAGTGGTGCAGGGAGAAAAGGCTACACCTTC. It specifies CASSGAGRKGYTF.

This clone was counted ten times or more. The chain couples TRBV5-8 to TRBJ1-5; D is uncertain. V lost 0 bases and J lost 7, with 11 bases in between. Per the germline V gene, CDR1 is SGHTS and CDR2 is YDEGEE. The CDR3 extends over 14 amino acids. In DNA form, the CDR3 reads TGTGCCAGCAGCTTGGAGTCTGGAGGGCAGCCCCAGCATTTT. The encoded protein is CASSLESGGQPQHF.

The chain is built from TRBV27 and TRBJ2-1; D possibly matches TRBD1 or TRBD2 (6 bases each). The V gene lost 7 bases and the J gene lost 2 bases, with 12 bases spanning the gap. The CDR3 runs 14 residues. Germline values: CDR1 MNHEY, CDR2 SMNVEV (reference sequence). CDR3 residues: CASTSRGAYNEQFF. DNA of the CDR3: TGTGCCAGCACCTCGAGGGGGGCCTACAATGAGCAGTTCTTC.

This clone has ten or more counts. This chain joins TRBV5-6 and TRBJ1-5; TRBD1 matches 10 bases. J lost 5 bases, V lost 0 bases, and 11 bases had no gene match. The CDR3 has 18 amino acids. Germline V gives CDR1 SGHDT, CDR2 YYEEEE. The CDR3 sequence is CASSLGGMGTGEDQPQHF. The DNA for the CDR3 is TGTGCCAGCAGCTTGGGGGGAATGGGGACAGGGGAAGATCAGCCCCAGCATTTT.

The chain uses TRBV10-3 and TRBJ2-6, with 7 bases lining up with TRBD1. This CDR3 comprises 19 residues. The germline gives CDR1 ENHRY, CDR2 SYGVKD. V shed 3 bases and J 3 bases; nucleotides not matched to a gene: 14. The chain's CDR3 is CAISDVGRGSLFGANVLTF. The CDR3 DNA reads TGTGCCATCAGTGACGTCGGCAGGGGGAGTTTATTTGGGGCCAACGTCCTGACTTTC.

This clone was counted only a few times. The chain links TRBV6-5 to TRBJ1-5; D is unclear. In germline, CDR1 is MNHEY, CDR2 SVGAGI. This CDR3 is 13 amino acids long. V was shortened by 6 bases and J by 0 bases, with 6 bases between the two germline ends. This chain's CDR3 is CASRALSNQPQHF. The CDR3, as DNA: TGTGCCAGCAGGGCACTTAGCAATCAGCCCCAGCATTTT.

This clone was found a few times. V gene TRBV28 combines with J gene TRBJ1-3, with TRBD1 as a possible D gene (6 bases). CDR1 and CDR2 from the germline V gene are MDHEN and SYDVKM. There are 12 residues in the CDR3. Trimming pared 10 bases from V and 0 bases from J, leaving 7 bases between. The CDR3 sequence is CAIQGSGNTIYF. CDR3 coding DNA: TGTGCCATACAGGGCTCTGGAAACACCATATATTTT.

This clone was counted a few times. This sequence joins TRBV5-6 and TRBJ2-3; either TRBD1 or TRBD2 may supply D (5 bases each). Germline V lookup: CDR1 SGHDT, CDR2 YYEEEE. Trimming removed 4 bases from V and 3 bases from J, with 18 bases in between. The CDR3 length is 16 residues. The CDR3: CASSQRGGGGTDTQYF. DNA for the CDR3: TGTGCCAGCAGCCAACGTGGGGGTGGGGGAACAGATACGCAGTATTTT.

The rearrangement uses TRBV27 and TRBJ2-3, with 14 bases matching TRBD2. CDR1 and CDR2 from the germline V gene are MNHEY and SMNVEV (reference sequence). V lost 1 base to trimming and J lost 4 bases; unmatched junction nucleotides: 4. This CDR3 is built from 17 residues. Here the CDR3 reads CASSLLGLAGVADTQYF. Here the CDR3 DNA reads TGTGCCAGCAGTTTATTGGGACTAGCGGGAGTGGCAGATACGCAGTATTTT.